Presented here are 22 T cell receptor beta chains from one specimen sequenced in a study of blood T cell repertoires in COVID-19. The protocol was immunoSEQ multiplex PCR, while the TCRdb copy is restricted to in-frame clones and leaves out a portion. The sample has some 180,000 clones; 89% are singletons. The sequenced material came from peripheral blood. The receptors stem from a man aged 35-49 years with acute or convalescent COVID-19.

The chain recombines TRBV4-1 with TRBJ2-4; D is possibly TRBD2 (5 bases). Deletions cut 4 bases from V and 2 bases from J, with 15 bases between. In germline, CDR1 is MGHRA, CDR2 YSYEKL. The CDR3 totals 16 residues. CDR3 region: CASSPADRGSKNIQYF. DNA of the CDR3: TGCGCCAGCAGCCCGGCGGACCGAGGGTCCAAAAACATTCAGTACTTC.

The CDR3 is CASSPGTDLTYF. The CDR3 DNA follows: TGTGCCAGCAGTCCCGGGACAGATCTGACGTACTTC. The V call is TRBV27, the J call TRBJ2-7; 7 bases map to TRBD1. Germline V gene lookup returns CDR1 MNHEY and CDR2 SMNVEV (reference sequence). With 5 bases clipped from V and 12 bases from J, the junction kept 10 bases outside the gene matches. The CDR3 is made up of 12 amino acids.

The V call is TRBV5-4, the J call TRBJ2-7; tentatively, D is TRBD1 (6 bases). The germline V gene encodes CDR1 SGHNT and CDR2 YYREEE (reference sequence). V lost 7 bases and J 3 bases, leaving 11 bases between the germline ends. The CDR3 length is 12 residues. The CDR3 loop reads CASGKQGYEQYF. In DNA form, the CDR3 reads TGTGCCAGCGGGAAACAGGGCTACGAGCAGTACTTC.

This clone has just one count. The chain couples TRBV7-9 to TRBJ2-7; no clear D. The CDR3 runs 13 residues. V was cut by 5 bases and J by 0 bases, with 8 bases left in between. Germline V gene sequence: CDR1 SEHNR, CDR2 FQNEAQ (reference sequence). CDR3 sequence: CASSPNYSYEQYF. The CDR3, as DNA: TGTGCCAGCAGCCCAAACTACTCCTACGAGCAGTACTTC.

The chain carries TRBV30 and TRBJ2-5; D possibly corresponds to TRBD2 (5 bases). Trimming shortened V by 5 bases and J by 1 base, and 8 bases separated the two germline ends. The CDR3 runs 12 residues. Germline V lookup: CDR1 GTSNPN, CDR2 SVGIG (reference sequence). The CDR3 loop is CAWGGAQETQYF. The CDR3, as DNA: TGTGCCTGGGGAGGAGCCCAAGAGACCCAGTACTTC.

The CDR3 loop reads CASGSQMNTEAFF. CDR3 bases: TGTGCTAGTGGTTCCCAGATGAACACTGAAGCTTTCTTT. This chain connects TRBV12-5 to TRBJ1-1, with no clear D. The length of the CDR3 is 13 residues. CDR1 is LGHNT, CDR2 FRNRAP, per germline. The ends were cut back, 4 bases at V and 0 bases at J, with 6 bases in the middle. Supplemented by reference TRBV12-5 and TRBJ1-1, the full variable domain reads DARVTQTPRHKVTEMGQEVTMRCQPILGHNTVFWYRQTMMQGLELLAYFRNRAPLDDSGMPKDRFSAEMPDATLATLKIQPSEPRDSAVYFCASGSQMNTEAFFGQGTRLTVV.

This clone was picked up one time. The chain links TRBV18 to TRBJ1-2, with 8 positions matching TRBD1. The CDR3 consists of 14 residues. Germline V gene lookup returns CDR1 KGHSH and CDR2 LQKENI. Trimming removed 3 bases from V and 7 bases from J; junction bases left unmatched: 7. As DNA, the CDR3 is TGTGCCAGCTCACCCACAGGGGGAGCGGGTGGCTACACCTTC. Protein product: CASSPTGGAGGYTF.

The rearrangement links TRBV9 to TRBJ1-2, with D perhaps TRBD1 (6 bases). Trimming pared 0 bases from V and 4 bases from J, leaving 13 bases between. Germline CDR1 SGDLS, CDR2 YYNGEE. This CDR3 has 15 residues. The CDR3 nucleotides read TGTGCCAGCAGCGTAGGAGTAACAGGGCTCTATGGCTACACCTTC. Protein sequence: CASSVGVTGLYGYTF.

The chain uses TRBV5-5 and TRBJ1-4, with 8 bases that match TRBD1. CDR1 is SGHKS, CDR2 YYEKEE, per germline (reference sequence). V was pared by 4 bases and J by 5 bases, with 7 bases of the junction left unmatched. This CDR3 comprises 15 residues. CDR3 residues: CASSPRTGLNEKLFF. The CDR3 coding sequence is TGTGCCAGCAGCCCTAGGACAGGGTTGAATGAAAAACTGTTTTTT. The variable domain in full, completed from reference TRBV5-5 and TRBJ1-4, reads DAGVTQSPTHLIKTRGQQVTLRCSPISGHKSVSWYQQVLGQGPQFIFQYYEKEERGRGNFPDRFSARQFPNYSSELNVNALLLGDSALYLCASSPRTGLNEKLFFGSGTQLSVL.

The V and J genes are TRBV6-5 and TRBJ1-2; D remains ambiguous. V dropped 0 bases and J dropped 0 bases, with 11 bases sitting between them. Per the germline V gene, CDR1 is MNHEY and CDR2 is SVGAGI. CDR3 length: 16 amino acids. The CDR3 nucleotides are TGTGCCAGCAGTTACTCGTGGCAGGATACTAACTATGGCTACACCTTC. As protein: CASSYSWQDTNYGYTF.

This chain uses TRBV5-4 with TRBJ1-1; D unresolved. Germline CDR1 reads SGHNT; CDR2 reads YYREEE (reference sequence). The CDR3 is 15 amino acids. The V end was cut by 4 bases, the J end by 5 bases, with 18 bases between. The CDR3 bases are TGTGCCAGCAGCCCTTCGACGAACGGGAATACTGAAGCTTTCTTT. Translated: CASSPSTNGNTEAFF. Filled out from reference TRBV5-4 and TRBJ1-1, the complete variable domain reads ETGVTQSPTHLIKTRGQQVTLRCSSQSGHNTVSWYQQALGQGPQFIFQYYREEENGRGNFPPRFSGLQFPNYSSELNVNALELDDSALYLCASSPSTNGNTEAFFGQGTRLTVV.

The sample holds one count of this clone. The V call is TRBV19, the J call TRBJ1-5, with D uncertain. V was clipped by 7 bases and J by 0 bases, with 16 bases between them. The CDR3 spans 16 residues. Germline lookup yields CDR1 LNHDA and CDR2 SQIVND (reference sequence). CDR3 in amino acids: CASTSLGSHSNQPQHF. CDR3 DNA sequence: TGTGCCAGTACCTCCCTCGGGAGCCATAGCAATCAGCCCCAGCATTTT.

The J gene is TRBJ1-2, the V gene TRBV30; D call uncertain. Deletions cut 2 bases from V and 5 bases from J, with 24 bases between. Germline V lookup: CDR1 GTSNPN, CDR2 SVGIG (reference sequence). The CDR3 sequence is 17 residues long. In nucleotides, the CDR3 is TGTGCCTGGAGTACCAAGCCCGGTACTGCCAACTATTATGGCTACACCTTC. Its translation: CAWSTKPGTANYYGYTF. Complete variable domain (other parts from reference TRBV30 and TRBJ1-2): SQTIHQWPATLVQPVGSPLSLECTVEGTSNPNLYWYRQAAGRGLQLLFYSVGIGQISSEVPQNLSASRPQDRQFILSSKKLLLSDSGFYLCAWSTKPGTANYYGYTFGSGTRLTVV.

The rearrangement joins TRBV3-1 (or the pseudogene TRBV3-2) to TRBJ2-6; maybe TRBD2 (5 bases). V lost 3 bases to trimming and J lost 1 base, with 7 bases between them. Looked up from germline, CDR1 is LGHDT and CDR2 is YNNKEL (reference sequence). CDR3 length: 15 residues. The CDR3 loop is CASSHGDSGANVLTF. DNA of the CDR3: TGTGCCAGCAGCCACGGGGATTCTGGGGCCAACGTCCTGACTTTC.

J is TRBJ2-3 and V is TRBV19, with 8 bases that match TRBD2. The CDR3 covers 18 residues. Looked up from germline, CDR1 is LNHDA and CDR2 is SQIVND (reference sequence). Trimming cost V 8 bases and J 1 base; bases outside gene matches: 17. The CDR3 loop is CASAISSGTLGGTDTQYF. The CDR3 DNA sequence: TGTGCCAGTGCCATCAGTAGCGGGACACTGGGAGGCACAGATACGCAGTATTTT. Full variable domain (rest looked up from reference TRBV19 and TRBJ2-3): DGGITQSPKYLFRKEGQNVTLSCEQNLNHDAMYWYRQDPGQGLRLIYYSQIVNDFQKGDIAEGYSVSREKKESFPLTVTSAQKNPTAFYLCASAISSGTLGGTDTQYFGPGTRLTVL.

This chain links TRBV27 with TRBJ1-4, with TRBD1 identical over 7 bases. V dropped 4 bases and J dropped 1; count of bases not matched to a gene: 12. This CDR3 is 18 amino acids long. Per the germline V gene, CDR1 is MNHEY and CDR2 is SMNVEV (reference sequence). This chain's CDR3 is CASSSIFRRQGTNEKLFF. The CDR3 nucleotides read TGTGCCAGCAGTTCTATATTCCGACGACAGGGAACTAATGAAAAACTGTTTTTT.

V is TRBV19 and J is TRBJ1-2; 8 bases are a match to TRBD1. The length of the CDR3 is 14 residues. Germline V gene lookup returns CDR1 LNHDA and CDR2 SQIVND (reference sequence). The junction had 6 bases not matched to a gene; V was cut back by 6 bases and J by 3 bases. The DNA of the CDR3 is TGTGCCAGTAGAGTCCCAGGGGGCTACTATGGCTACACCTTC. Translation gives CASRVPGGYYGYTF.

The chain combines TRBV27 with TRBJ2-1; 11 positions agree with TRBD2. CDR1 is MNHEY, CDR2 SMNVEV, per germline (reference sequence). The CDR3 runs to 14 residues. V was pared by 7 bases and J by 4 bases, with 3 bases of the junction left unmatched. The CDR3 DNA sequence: TGTGCCAGCACCCGGACTAGCGGGTACAATGAGCAGTTCTTC. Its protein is CASTRTSGYNEQFF.

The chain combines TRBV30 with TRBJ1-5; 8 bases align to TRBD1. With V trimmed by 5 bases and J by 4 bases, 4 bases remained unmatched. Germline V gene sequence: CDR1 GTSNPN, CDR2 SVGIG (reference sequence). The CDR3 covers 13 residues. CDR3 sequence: CAWGTGFNQPQHF. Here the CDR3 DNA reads TGTGCCTGGGGGACAGGATTTAATCAGCCCCAGCATTTT.

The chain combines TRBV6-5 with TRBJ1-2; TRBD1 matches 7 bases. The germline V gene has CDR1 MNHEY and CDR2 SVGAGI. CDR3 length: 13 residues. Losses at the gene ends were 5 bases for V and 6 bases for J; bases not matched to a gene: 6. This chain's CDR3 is CASSLTGVNGYTF. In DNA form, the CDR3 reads TGTGCCAGCAGTCTAACAGGGGTTAATGGCTACACCTTC.

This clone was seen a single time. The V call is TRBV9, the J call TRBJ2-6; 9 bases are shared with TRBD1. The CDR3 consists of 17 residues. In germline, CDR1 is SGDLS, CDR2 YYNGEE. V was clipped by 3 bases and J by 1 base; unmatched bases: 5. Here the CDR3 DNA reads TGTGCCAGCAGCGGCGGACAGGGGTGGTCTGGGGCCAACGTCCTGACTTTC. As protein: CASSGGQGWSGANVLTF.

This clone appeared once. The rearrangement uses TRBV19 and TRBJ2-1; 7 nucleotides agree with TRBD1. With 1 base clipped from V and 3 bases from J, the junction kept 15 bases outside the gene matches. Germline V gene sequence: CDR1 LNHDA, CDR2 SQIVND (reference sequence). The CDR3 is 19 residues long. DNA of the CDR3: TGTGCCAGTAGTATAGTCTCCCTACTACAGGGGTCTTTCTACAATGAGCAGTTCTTC. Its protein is CASSIVSLLQGSFYNEQFF.